This T cell receptor beta chain was documented in a study of vaccination effects on CD4 cells after COVID-19. Across the whole study: The median interval between the second dose and post-vaccine sampling was 72 days.

Trimming took 7 bases from V and 3 from J; bases not matched to a gene: 3. Germline CDR1 SQVTM, CDR2 ANQGSEA. This CDR3 has 12 amino acids. Repertoires were generated with immunoSEQ multiplex PCR, while TCRdb's copy carries only in-frame clones and drops some. The table has around 22,000 clones, 60% to 80% seen once. Note on this clone: The antigen is not known.

Antigen-specific CD4+ T cell clonotypes were called by their expansion after viral peptide-pool culture in ViraFEST. The authors isolated CD4+ T cells after around 10 days of culture. Vaccine administered to participants consisted of two doses of either BNT162b2 or mRNA-1273. Peptides at roughly 10 ug/ml and IL-2 at approximately 9.7 IU/ml were added to roughly 2 million PBMC per well. Each culture had half its medium swapped for IL-2 medium on days 3 and 7. V is TRBV29-1 and J is TRBJ2-5; 9 nucleotides agree with TRBD1. Specimen: CD4+ T cells from PBMCs cultured with HCoV-229E spike peptides, collected after COVID-19 vaccination. The clonotype was recovered from a human donor who received a COVID-19 vaccine. CDR3 in DNA: TGCAGCGGAACAGGGGGCAAAGAGACCCAGTACTTC. Protein sequence: CSGTGGKETQYF.